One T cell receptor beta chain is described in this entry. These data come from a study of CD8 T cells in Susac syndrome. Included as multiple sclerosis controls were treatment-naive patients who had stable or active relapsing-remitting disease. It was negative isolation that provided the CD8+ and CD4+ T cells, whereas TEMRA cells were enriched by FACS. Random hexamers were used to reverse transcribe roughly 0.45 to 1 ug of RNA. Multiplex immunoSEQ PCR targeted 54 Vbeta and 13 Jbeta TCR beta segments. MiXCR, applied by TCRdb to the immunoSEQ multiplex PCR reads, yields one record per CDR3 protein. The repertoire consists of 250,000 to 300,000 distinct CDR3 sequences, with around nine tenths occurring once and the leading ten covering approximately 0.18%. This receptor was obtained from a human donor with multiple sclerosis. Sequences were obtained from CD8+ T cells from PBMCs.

The CDR3 spells CASSTTGAEQYF. For the CDR3, the DNA is TGTGCCAGTAGTACGACAGGGGCCGAGCAGTACTTC. The V and J genes are TRBV19 and TRBJ2-7; 8 bases align to TRBD1. The CDR3 has 12 residues. J gave up 6 bases and V 4 bases, and 2 bases lay outside the gene matches. In germline, CDR1 is LNHDA, CDR2 SQIVND (reference sequence).